The T cell receptor beta chain under discussion was sequenced for a study of shared clonotypes between healthy human individuals. The repertoire was sequenced with immunoSEQ multiplex PCR; TCRdb's copy has only in-frame clones and lacks some. Here the sample spans some 900,000 clones, approximately 80% being singletons. Adult donors, all healthy and HIV-negative, had no recent acute infections or vaccinations. As concerns this clone: Other DNA sequences of this sample code for an identical CDR3.

Germline V gene data show CDR1 as SGHRS and CDR2 as YFSETQ. This CDR3 is built from 11 residues. V was trimmed by 4 bases and J by 6 bases, leaving 6 bases between them. Sequencing input: memory CD4+ T cells sorted from blood. Subset of the sample: CD45RA-negative fraction. This chain connects TRBV5-1 to TRBJ2-3; D not resolved. The receptor's source is a young man in good health. CDR3 protein: CASSLKDTQYF. CDR3 in DNA: TGCGCCAGCAGCCTTAAGGATACGCAGTATTTT.